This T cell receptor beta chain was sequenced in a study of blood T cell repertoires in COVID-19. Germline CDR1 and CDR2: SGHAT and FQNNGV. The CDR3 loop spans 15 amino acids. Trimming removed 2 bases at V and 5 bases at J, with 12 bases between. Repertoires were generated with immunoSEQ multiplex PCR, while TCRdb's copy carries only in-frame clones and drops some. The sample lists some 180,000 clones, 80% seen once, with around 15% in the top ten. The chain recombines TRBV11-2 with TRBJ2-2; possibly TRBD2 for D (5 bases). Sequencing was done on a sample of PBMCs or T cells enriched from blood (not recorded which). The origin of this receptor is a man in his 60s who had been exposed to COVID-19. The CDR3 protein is CASSLSGRRTGELFF. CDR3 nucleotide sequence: TGTGCCAGCAGCTTAAGCGGACGGCGAACCGGGGAGCTGTTTTTT. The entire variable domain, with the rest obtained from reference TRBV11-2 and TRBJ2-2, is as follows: EAGVAQSPRYKIIEKRQSVAFWCNPISGHATLYWYQQILGQGPKLLIQFQNNGVVDDSQLPKDRFSAERLKGVDSTLKIQPAKLEDSAVYLCASSLSGRRTGELFFGEGSRLTVL.